This TCR beta chain stems from a study of blood T cell repertoires in COVID-19. Looking at the study overall: Material from acute and convalescent COVID-19 was sourced from the United States, Italy and Spain.

Seattle's enrolled individuals joined amid active infection and were then monitored longitudinally. Some clones are missing from TCRdb's copy, which holds only in-frame ones; the method was immunoSEQ multiplex PCR. Of around 55,000 clones in the sample, over 80% were seen once. Input material: peripheral blood. This sequence was found in a man in his forties with COVID-19, enrolled during active disease.

CDR3 coding DNA: TGTGCCAGCAGCCGGGACAGGGGTCACAAGGGGGAAAAACTGTTTTTT. It translates to CASSRDRGHKGEKLFF. The chain combines TRBV7-9 with TRBJ1-4; 10 bases are shared with TRBD1. This CDR3 region has 16 residues. V lost 5 bases, J lost 8 bases, and 11 bases stayed unmatched. Germline CDR1 is SEHNR and CDR2 is FQNEAQ (reference sequence).